The TCR beta chain described here comes from a study of cytomegalovirus exposure and HLA in healthy donors. V shed 6 bases and J shed 3 bases, with 17 bases lying between them. CDR1 MNHEY and CDR2 SMNVEV come from the germline V gene (reference sequence). The CDR3 is 15 amino acids. The study ran its PCR with 60 Vbeta and 13 Jbeta primers. Generated by immunoSEQ multiplex PCR, the TCRdb table keeps only in-frame clones and is missing some. Of about 100,000 clones in the sample, around 77% are singletons; the top ten hold 6% to 8%. This clonotype originated in a man aged 30 to 39 in good health and CMV-seronegative. The chain has TRBV27 and TRBJ1-2; D not certain. Specimen: PBMCs. The CDR3 loop is CASSRGASRHYGYTF. The CDR3 DNA is TGTGCCAGCAGCCGAGGAGCCTCACGCCACTATGGCTACACCTTC.